The T cell receptor (beta chain) under discussion was sequenced for a study of blood T cell dynamics during melanoma immunotherapy. As for the study in general: Patients with metastatic melanoma got pembrolizumab or nivolumab-ipilimumab as first-line care.

CDR1 is LNHDA, CDR2 SQIVND, per germline (reference sequence). The CDR3 extends over 14 amino acids. Trimming took 6 bases from V and 5 from J, leaving 16 bases between them. Study-level points and caveats: Disease-control patients, not progressors, showed rising cfDNA rearrangement scores by W3. Clones driving repertoire changes may be melanoma-specific or general immune activation.

This clone was detected only a few times. Antigen: not known. Generated by immunoSEQ multiplex PCR, the TCRdb table keeps only in-frame clones and is missing some. This sample's table reports some 46 clones. Sample time point: week 3, after first cycle of checkpoint inhibitor. One draw preceded checkpoint blockade; another followed its first cycle at week 3. The chain uses TRBV19 and TRBJ1-1, with a tentative D call TRBD1 (5 bases). This TCR came from a human donor with melanoma. The specimen comprised cell-free DNA from blood, sampled from a patient treated with checkpoint blockade. The CDR3 DNA follows: TGTGCCAGTAGGGTTGTCGACAGTCGGACTGAAGCTTTCTTT. Translation: CASRVVDSRTEAFF.